The 22 T cell receptor beta chains presented below share a single source sample, sequenced in a study of blood T cell repertoires in COVID-19. Generated by immunoSEQ multiplex PCR, the TCRdb table keeps only in-frame clones and is missing some. The sample has 200,000 to 300,000 clones, about nine tenths seen once. Sample: peripheral blood. The source is a man aged 30-40 years with COVID-19, enrolled during active disease.

For this clone: The same CDR3 also results from other DNA sequences found in this sample. This chain joins TRBV13 and TRBJ2-5; 8 bases fit TRBD2. Germline CDR1 reads PRHDT; CDR2 reads FYEKMQ (reference sequence). With 1 base clipped from V and 2 bases from J, the junction kept 9 bases outside the gene matches. This CDR3 region has 17 residues. The CDR3 DNA reads as TGTGCCAGCAGCTTAGAGGTCGGGGGGGGCCGTCAAGAGACCCAGTACTTC. Translation gives CASSLEVGGGRQETQYF. Variable domain in full (rest from reference TRBV13 and TRBJ2-5): AAGVIQSPRHLIKEKRETATLKCYPIPRHDTVYWYQQGPGQDPQFLISFYEKMQSDKGSIPDRFSAQQFSDYHSELNMSSLELGDSALYFCASSLEVGGGRQETQYFGPGTRLLVL.

DNA for the CDR3: TGTGCCAGCAGGGCCAACAATCAGCCCCAGCATTTT. Protein product: CASRANNQPQHF. This rearrangement joins TRBV25-1 to TRBJ1-5, with no clear D. The CDR3 totals 12 residues. Germline V CDR1 and CDR2: MGHDK, SYGVNS. The germline V and J ends were trimmed by 6 bases and 3 bases, with 6 bases remaining between them.

The chain is built from TRBV7-9 and TRBJ1-2; D perhaps matches TRBD1 (5 bases). The CDR3 covers 14 residues. The V gene lost 5 bases and the J gene lost 2 bases, with 12 bases spanning the gap. The germline V gene encodes CDR1 SEHNR and CDR2 FQNEAQ (reference sequence). The chain's CDR3 is CASSLKEGNYGYTF. The CDR3 DNA reads as TGTGCCAGCAGCCTAAAGGAGGGGAACTATGGCTACACCTTC.

The chain carries TRBV2 and TRBJ2-1, with 10 positions matching TRBD2. Germline CDR1 is SNHLY and CDR2 is FYNNEI. The ends lost 6 bases at V and 3 bases at J; junction bases unmatched: 8. The CDR3 has 16 amino acids. The CDR3, as DNA: TGTGCCAGCAGGCGAACCGGGACTAGCGTCTACAATGAGCAGTTCTTC. Protein sequence: CASRRTGTSVYNEQFF.

This chain uses TRBV7-9 with TRBJ1-2; TRBD1 matches 7 bases. V dropped 5 bases and J dropped 8; count of bases not matched to a gene: 14. CDR1 is SEHNR and CDR2 is FQNEAQ in the germline V gene (reference sequence). The CDR3 is 15 amino acids. DNA of the CDR3: TGTGCCAGCAGCCCCTCGACAGGGACCGGTGTGGGCTACACCTTC. The encoded protein is CASSPSTGTGVGYTF.

The chain links TRBV10-1 to TRBJ1-1, with TRBD1 identical over 8 bases. CDR3 size: 14 residues. Germline-derived CDR1 and CDR2 are WNHNN and SYGVQD (reference sequence). The V segment lost 6 bases and the J segment 1 base; nucleotides outside the gene matches: 4. The CDR3: CASRVGQGNTEAFF. The CDR3 DNA reads TGCGCCAGCAGAGTTGGACAGGGGAACACTGAAGCTTTCTTT.

This clone was counted a single time. V is TRBV5-1 and J is TRBJ1-1, with 7 nucleotides matching TRBD1. With 4 bases clipped from V and 0 bases from J, the junction kept 3 bases outside the gene matches. Germline V gives CDR1 SGHRS, CDR2 YFSETQ. The CDR3 covers 14 residues. CDR3 in amino acids: CASSPQGMNTEAFF. CDR3 coding DNA: TGCGCCAGCAGCCCACAGGGGATGAACACTGAAGCTTTCTTT. Looking up the rest from reference TRBV5-1 and TRBJ1-1 gives the full variable domain: KAGVTQTPRYLIKTRGQQVTLSCSPISGHRSVSWYQQTPGQGLQFLFEYFSETQRNKGNFPGRFSGRQFSNSRSEMNVSTLELGDSALYLCASSPQGMNTEAFFGQGTRLTVV.

V and J are TRBV6-5 and TRBJ2-6; D might be TRBD2 (5 bases). The CDR3 runs 14 residues. V lost 2 bases, J lost 6 bases, and 8 bases lay in between. Germline V CDR1 and CDR2: MNHEY, SVGAGI. As DNA, the CDR3 is TGTGCCAGCAGTTACGGTCGGGAGGCCAACGTCCTGACTTTC. Amino acids: CASSYGREANVLTF.

V gene TRBV9 combines with J gene TRBJ2-3, with D possibly being TRBD2 (5 bases). V dropped 0 bases and J dropped 4 bases, with 9 bases sitting between them. The germline gives CDR1 SGDLS, CDR2 YYNGEE. The CDR3 loop spans 14 amino acids. The CDR3: CASSVASGADTQYF. The CDR3 DNA reads TGTGCCAGCAGCGTAGCGTCCGGGGCAGATACGCAGTATTTT.

The rearrangement uses TRBV2 and TRBJ2-3, with D maybe TRBD1 (5 bases). CDR1 is SNHLY, CDR2 FYNNEI, per germline. Trimming cost V 6 bases and J 3 bases, with 16 bases left between them. There are 15 residues in the CDR3. CDR3 in amino acids: CASSVEAGPTDTQYF. In nucleotides, the CDR3 is TGTGCCAGCAGCGTCGAGGCAGGGCCGACAGATACGCAGTATTTT.

The gene calls are TRBV2 and TRBJ2-1, with D maybe TRBD1 (6 bases). The CDR3 sequence is 13 residues long. Germline-derived CDR1 and CDR2 are SNHLY and FYNNEI. Trimming removed 6 bases at V and 4 bases at J, with 10 bases between. Written as DNA, the CDR3 is TGTGCCAGCAGCCGGGACATGTACAATGAGCAGTTCTTC. Protein sequence: CASSRDMYNEQFF.

Many counts were recorded for this clone. The V call is TRBV6-5, the J call TRBJ1-2, with D unclear. Germline CDR1 MNHEY, CDR2 SVGAGI. V lost 7 bases, J lost 4 bases, and 13 bases lay in between. This CDR3 is 13 amino acids long. CDR3 in DNA: TGTGCCAGCACCTTCGGAGTGGGCTATGGCTACACCTTC. Amino acids: CASTFGVGYGYTF.

This clone was detected only once. The V gene is TRBV4-1, the J gene TRBJ2-7; 7 bases line up with TRBD1. The CDR3 spans 12 residues. Germline lookup yields CDR1 MGHRA and CDR2 YSYEKL. J gave up 6 bases and V 5 bases, and 4 bases lay outside the gene matches. CDR3 DNA: TGCGCCAGCAGCTCGGGACAGACCGAGCAGTACTTC. Amino acid sequence: CASSSGQTEQYF.

The V gene is TRBV6-6, the J gene TRBJ1-5; no clear D. The germline gives CDR1 MNHNY, CDR2 SVGAGI (reference sequence). Deletions cut 6 bases from V and 5 bases from J, with 11 bases between. The CDR3 is 13 amino acids. CDR3 nucleotide sequence: TGTGCCAGCAGCCTGGGGAGGGATCAGCCCCAGCATTTT. Amino acid sequence: CASSLGRDQPQHF.

This chain links TRBV7-9 with TRBJ2-7; TRBD1 aligns across 9 bases. From germline, CDR1 is SEHNR and CDR2 FQNEAQ (reference sequence). The junction had 7 bases not matched to a gene; V was cut back by 2 bases and J by 2 bases. This CDR3 is 16 amino acids long. CDR3 nucleotides: TGTGCCAGCAGCTTAACTTCGTGGACAGGGGCCTACGAGCAGTACTTC. This codes for CASSLTSWTGAYEQYF. Full variable domain (missing parts from reference TRBV7-9 and TRBJ2-7): DTGVSQNPRHKITKRGQNVTFRCDPISEHNRLYWYRQTLGQGPEFLTYFQNEAQLEKSRLLSDRFSAERPKGSFSTLEIQRTEQGDSAMYLCASSLTSWTGAYEQYFGPGTRLTVT.

J is TRBJ2-2 and V is TRBV6-5; 7 nucleotides agree with TRBD1. CDR3 length: 15 residues. CDR1 is MNHEY and CDR2 is SVGAGI in the germline V gene. The J segment lost 4 bases and the V segment lost 2 bases, leaving 4 bases of the junction unmatched. The CDR3 coding sequence is TGTGCCAGCAGTTACACAGGGGCGCGCACCGGGGAGCTGTTTTTT. Protein: CASSYTGARTGELFF.

This rearrangement joins TRBV5-6 to TRBJ2-3; no reliable D call. The CDR3 covers 12 residues. Trimming took off 5 bases at V and 6 bases at J, with 10 bases between the two ends. CDR1 and CDR2 (germline): SGHDT, YYEEEE. CDR3 DNA sequence: TGTGCCAGCAGTAGAAGCGCGGATACGCAGTATTTT. This translates into CASSRSADTQYF.

The gene calls are TRBV3-1 (or the pseudogene TRBV3-2) and TRBJ1-4; 10 positions agree with TRBD1. V dropped 0 bases and J dropped 7; count of bases not matched to a gene: 8. From germline, CDR1 is LGHDT and CDR2 YNNKEL (reference sequence). The CDR3 loop spans 17 amino acids. The CDR3 reads CASSQDWDRGLIEKLFF. Here the CDR3 DNA reads TGTGCCAGCAGCCAAGATTGGGACAGGGGTTTGATTGAAAAACTGTTTTTT.

V is TRBV10-1 and J is TRBJ1-1; 8 bases are shared with TRBD1. Germline CDR1 and CDR2: WNHNN and SYGVQD (reference sequence). Trimming removed 6 bases from V and 1 base from J; junction bases left unmatched: 1. The CDR3 length is 13 residues. CDR3: CASRGQGNTEAFF. As DNA, the CDR3 is TGCGCCAGCAGAGGACAGGGGAACACTGAAGCTTTCTTT.

The chain recombines TRBV25-1 with TRBJ2-7; 10 bases are shared with TRBD1. Germline V gene data show CDR1 as MGHDK and CDR2 as SYGVNS. The junction had 6 bases not matched to a gene; V was cut back by 0 bases and J by 7 bases. The CDR3 has 15 amino acids. The CDR3 spells CASSEYSGTGEEQYF. The CDR3 DNA follows: TGTGCCAGCAGTGAATATAGTGGGACAGGGGAAGAGCAGTACTTC.

The V gene is TRBV2, the J gene TRBJ1-5; 10 bases are a match to TRBD1. The CDR3 consists of 15 residues. J lost 6 bases, V lost 4 bases, and 6 bases had no gene match. The germline gives CDR1 SNHLY, CDR2 FYNNEI. The CDR3 nucleotides read TGTGCCAGCAGTGTAACCGGGACAGGGGTTCAGCCCCAGCATTTT. Translation: CASSVTGTGVQPQHF.

This chain joins TRBV6-4 and TRBJ2-3; tentatively, D is TRBD1 (5 bases). V was clipped by 3 bases and J by 1 base, with 8 bases between them. The CDR3 totals 14 residues. The germline V gene has CDR1 MRHNA and CDR2 SNTAGT. The CDR3 nucleotides are TGTGCCAGCAGTGAAGGGGCTGGCACAGATACGCAGTATTTT. It codes for CASSEGAGTDTQYF.